The next 11 T cell receptor beta chains were all read from a single sample in a study of cytomegalovirus exposure and HLA in healthy donors. PCR employed 60 Vbeta and 13 Jbeta primers. The assay was immunoSEQ multiplex PCR, and TCRdb's table has in-frame clones only and misses some. The table shows about 50,000 clones, with roughly 80% occurring only once. Sequencing was done on a sample of PBMCs. These receptors were collected from a man aged 30-40 years in good health and CMV-seronegative.

This clone was observed a single time. The chain carries TRBV5-1 and TRBJ2-7; no clear D. This CDR3 contains 14 residues. V was pared by 0 bases and J by 2 bases, with 9 bases between. Germline V gene lookup returns CDR1 SGHRS and CDR2 YFSETQ. CDR3 DNA: TGCGCCAGCAGCTTGGAGGAGACTGCCTACGAGCAGTACTTC. Translated, it gives CASSLEETAYEQYF.

The V and J genes are TRBV5-5 and TRBJ1-1; no definite D call. The CDR3 has 14 residues. V lost 0 bases and J lost 1, with 7 bases in between. Per the germline V gene, CDR1 is SGHKS and CDR2 is YYEKEE (reference sequence). DNA of the CDR3: TGTGCCAGCAGCTTGGGGCATGGGAACACTGAAGCTTTCTTT. Its protein is CASSLGHGNTEAFF.

The chain employs TRBV5-1 and TRBJ2-5; D perhaps matches TRBD2 (6 bases). The V end was cut by 5 bases, the J end by 1 base, with 15 bases between. The germline V gene encodes CDR1 SGHRS and CDR2 YFSETQ. The CDR3 extends over 15 amino acids. The CDR3 loop is CASSLVPGGQETQYF. CDR3 DNA: TGCGCCAGCAGTCTGGTACCCGGGGGCCAAGAGACCCAGTACTTC.

The chain uses TRBV11-2 and TRBJ1-3, with a tentative D call TRBD1 (5 bases). CDR1 is SGHAT and CDR2 is FQNNGV in the germline V gene. V was trimmed by 5 bases and J by 4 bases, leaving 6 bases between them. The CDR3 totals 12 residues. As DNA, the CDR3 is TGTGCCAGCAGCCGGGGGGGAAACACCATATATTTT. It specifies CASSRGGNTIYF.

The chain links TRBV7-2 to TRBJ2-5; TRBD2 matches at 7 bases. The CDR3 is 15 amino acids. Per germline, CDR1 SGHTA and CDR2 FQGNSA. The junction had 8 bases not matched to a gene; V was cut back by 5 bases and J by 2 bases. The CDR3 coding sequence is TGTGCCAGCAGCCGCCAGCGGGGCTCTCAAGAGACCCAGTACTTC. This codes for CASSRQRGSQETQYF.

V usage is TRBV7-8 and J usage is TRBJ1-1; D unclear. Germline CDR1 and CDR2: SGHVS and FQNEAQ. The CDR3 runs to 15 residues. Trimming shortened V by 5 bases and J by 1 base, and 14 bases separated the two germline ends. DNA for the CDR3: TGTGCCAGCAGCGAAAGGAGGGTGGGGAACACTGAAGCTTTCTTT. Protein: CASSERRVGNTEAFF.

The CDR3 sequence is CASSPTGQLNTEAFF. As DNA, the CDR3 is TGTGCCAGCTCACCGACCGGACAGTTGAACACTGAAGCTTTCTTT. The rearrangement links TRBV18 to TRBJ1-1; tentatively, D is TRBD1 (6 bases). This CDR3 is 15 amino acids long. V lost 3 bases and J 0 bases, leaving 11 bases between the germline ends. Germline values: CDR1 KGHSH, CDR2 LQKENI.

The rearrangement uses TRBV6-5 and TRBJ2-5; D perhaps matches TRBD2 (6 bases). Germline V CDR1 and CDR2: MNHEY, SVGAGI. The CDR3 extends over 15 amino acids. V lost 6 bases, J lost 5 bases, and 19 bases lay in between. The CDR3 sequence: CASRGLRTSPETQYF. The CDR3 region has the DNA TGTGCCAGCAGGGGACTCAGGACATCTCCGGAGACCCAGTACTTC.

Only one count was recorded for this clone. The rearrangement uses TRBV29-1 and TRBJ1-2; no reliable D call. Germline loops: CDR1 SQVTM, CDR2 ANQGSEA. The CDR3 consists of 13 residues. Between the trimmed V and J ends, which lost 1 base and 5 bases, there was a span of 11 bases. CDR3 coding DNA: TGCAGCGTTGAAGGGGTTGAGGGTTATGGCTACACCTTC. It is translated as CSVEGVEGYGYTF.

The chain recombines TRBV6-5 with TRBJ2-7; D is perhaps TRBD1 (5 bases). V was trimmed by 5 bases and J by 4 bases, leaving 12 bases between them. Per germline, CDR1 MNHEY and CDR2 SVGAGI. The CDR3 covers 13 residues. CDR3 coding DNA: TGTGCCAGCAGTCCCTGGGGCGGTTACGAGCAGTACTTC. The encoded protein is CASSPWGGYEQYF.

This clone was recorded once. This chain joins TRBV7-2 and TRBJ2-1; 11 nucleotides match TRBD1. CDR1 and CDR2 (germline): SGHTA, FQGNSA. This CDR3 region has 17 residues. After removal of 2 bases from V and 6 bases from J, the junction contained 9 bases not matched to a gene. The CDR3 nucleotides read TGTGCCAGCAGCTTAAGCACGCATGGGACAGGGGGCAATGAGCAGTTCTTC. Translation gives CASSLSTHGTGGNEQFF.